This is a list of T cell receptor beta chains from one sample in a study of T cell responses to AZD1222 COVID-19 vaccine. Here immunoSEQ multiplex PCR was the method, and the copy in TCRdb shows in-frame clones only, minus some. The data show around 120,000 clones, around 90% seen once. The sequences come from peripheral blood, collected 28 days after the second AZD1222 dose. The source is an adult who received the AZD1222 COVID-19 vaccine. The CDR3 runs from the conserved cysteine through the conserved F or W. Each record gives: V gene, J gene, CDR3 protein.

v_call: TRBV7-9
j_call: TRBJ2-2
cdr3_aa: CASSSPGTGKTGELFF

v_call: TRBV19
j_call: TRBJ1-4
cdr3_aa: CASSAPGLRIF

v_call: TRBV5-1
j_call: TRBJ1-4
cdr3_aa: CASSLATGSEKLFF

v_call: TRBV4-1
j_call: TRBJ2-3
cdr3_aa: CASSQGLAGGPGDTQYF

v_call: TRBV6-6
j_call: TRBJ2-7
cdr3_aa: CASSLPRQTMYF

v_call: TRBV28
j_call: TRBJ2-7
cdr3_aa: CASSPQQGAFSEQYF

v_call: TRBV7-9
j_call: TRBJ1-5
cdr3_aa: CASSSIGRANQPQHF

v_call: TRBV14
j_call: TRBJ2-4
cdr3_aa: CASSLRGVAKNIQYF

v_call: TRBV11-3
j_call: TRBJ2-7
cdr3_aa: CASSRDPKPSPEQYF

v_call: TRBV4-2
j_call: TRBJ2-2
cdr3_aa: CASSQGRGLAESTGELFF

v_call: TRBV7-3
j_call: TRBJ1-2
cdr3_aa: CASSLIGGQGYGYTF

v_call: TRBV9
j_call: TRBJ1-3
cdr3_aa: CASSKSFSGSGNTIYF

v_call: TRBV7-2
j_call: TRBJ1-6
cdr3_aa: CASSLRGIYNSPLHF

v_call: TRBV4-1
j_call: TRBJ2-5
cdr3_aa: CASSQESFRAGDEETQYF

v_call: TRBV7-2
j_call: TRBJ2-1
cdr3_aa: CASSLVRGGEQFF